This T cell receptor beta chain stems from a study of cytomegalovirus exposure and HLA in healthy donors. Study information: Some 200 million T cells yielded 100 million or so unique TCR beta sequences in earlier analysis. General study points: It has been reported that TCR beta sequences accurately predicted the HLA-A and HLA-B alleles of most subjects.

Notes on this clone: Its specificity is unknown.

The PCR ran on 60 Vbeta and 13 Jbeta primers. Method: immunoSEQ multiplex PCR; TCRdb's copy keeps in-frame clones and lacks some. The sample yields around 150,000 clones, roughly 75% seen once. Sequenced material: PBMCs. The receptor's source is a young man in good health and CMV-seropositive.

The CDR3 DNA sequence: TGTGCCAGTGCCTTAGGAGCGGGATACAATGAGCAGTTCTTC. Amino acids: CASALGAGYNEQFF. The V and J genes are TRBV19 and TRBJ2-1; TRBD2 matches at 7 bases. Per germline, CDR1 LNHDA and CDR2 SQIVND (reference sequence). The CDR3 loop spans 14 amino acids. The ends lost 8 bases at V and 4 bases at J; junction bases unmatched: 8.